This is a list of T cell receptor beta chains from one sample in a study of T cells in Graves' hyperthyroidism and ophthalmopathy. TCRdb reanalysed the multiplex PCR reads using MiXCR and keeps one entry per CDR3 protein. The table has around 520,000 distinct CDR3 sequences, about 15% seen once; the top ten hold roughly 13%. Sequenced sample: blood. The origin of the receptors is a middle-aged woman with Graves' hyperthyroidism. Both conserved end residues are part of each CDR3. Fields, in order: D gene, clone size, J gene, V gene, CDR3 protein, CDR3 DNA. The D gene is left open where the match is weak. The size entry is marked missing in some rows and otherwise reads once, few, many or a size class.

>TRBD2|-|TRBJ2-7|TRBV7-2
CASSPPLAGGLREQYF
TGTGCCAGCAGCCCGCCACTAGCGGGAGGGCTGCGCGAGCAGTACTTC
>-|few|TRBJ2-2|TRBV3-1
CASSPLGGGELFF
TGTGCCAGCAGCCCTTTAGGCGGCGGGGAGCTGTTTTTT
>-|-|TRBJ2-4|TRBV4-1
CASSQPRAKNIQYF
TGCGCCAGCAGCCAACCGAGGGCCAAAAACATTCAGTACTTC
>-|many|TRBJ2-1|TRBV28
CASSVGSVKGNEQFF
TGTGCCAGCAGTGTGGGTAGCGTTAAGGGGAATGAGCAGTTCTTC
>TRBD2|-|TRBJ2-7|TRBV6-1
CASHAGAYEQYF
TGTGCCTCCCACGCGGGAGCCTACGAGCAGTACTTC
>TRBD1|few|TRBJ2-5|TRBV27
CASSLDRARQETQYF
TGTGCCAGCAGTCTAGACAGGGCACGGCAAGAGACCCAGTACTTC
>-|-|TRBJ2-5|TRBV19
CASSRTVYQETQYF
TGTGCCAGTAGTAGGACAGTTTACCAAGAGACCCAGTACTTC
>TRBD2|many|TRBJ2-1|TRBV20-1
CSANSLGTSGRRDNEQFF
TGCAGTGCTAACTCACTTGGGACTAGCGGGAGAAGGGACAATGAGCAGTTCTTC
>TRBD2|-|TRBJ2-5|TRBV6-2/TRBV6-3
CTSRSGLAGETQYF
TGTACCAGCAGATCGGGACTAGCGGGGGAGACCCAGTACTTC
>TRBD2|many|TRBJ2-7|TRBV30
CAWSSTRTSGRALNEQYF
TGTGCCTGGAGCTCTACCAGGACTAGCGGGAGGGCCCTTAACGAGCAGTACTTC
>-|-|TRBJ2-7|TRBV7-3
CASSLRDLAYEQYF
TGTGCCAGCAGCTTAAGGGACCTAGCTTACGAGCAGTACTTC
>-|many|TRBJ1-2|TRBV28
CASTVNGDGYTF
TGTGCCAGCACCGTGAACGGCGATGGCTACACCTTC
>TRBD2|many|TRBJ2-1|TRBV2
CASSVGGANEQFF
TGTGCCAGCAGTGTCGGGGGGGCCAATGAGCAGTTCTTC
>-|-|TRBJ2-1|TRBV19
CASSIRDSNEQFF
TGTGCCAGTAGTATTAGAGACAGTAATGAGCAGTTCTTC
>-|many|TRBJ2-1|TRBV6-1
CASSYIEGSDEQFF
TGTGCCAGCAGTTATATAGAGGGCTCCGATGAGCAGTTCTTC
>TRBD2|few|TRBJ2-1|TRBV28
CASSTVKGLGVYEQFF
TGTGCCAGCAGTACTGTGAAAGGACTAGGTGTATATGAGCAGTTCTTC
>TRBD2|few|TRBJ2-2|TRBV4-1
CASSRVAGGTTGELFF
TGCGCCAGCAGCCGCGTTGCGGGAGGAACCACCGGGGAGCTGTTTTTT